The clone carrying this TCR beta chain was counted a few times. Its antigen is unknown. This specimen belongs to a study of T cells after yellow fever vaccination. Losses at the gene ends were 2 bases for V and 0 bases for J; bases not matched to a gene: 3. Germline CDR1 reads LNHDA; CDR2 reads SQIVND (reference sequence). The CDR3 has 17 amino acids. One entry per CDR3 protein, called by TCRdb with MiXCR from the 5' RACE reads. The profile shows 510,000 or so distinct CDR3 sequences, roughly 19% of them singletons. Study findings and constraints: Contaminating bulk clonotypes could be abundant in FACS-sorted repertoires.

This clonotype originated in a man between 25 and 39 years old who received the YFV17D yellow fever vaccine. The chain employs TRBV19 and TRBJ2-1, with 11 bases identical to TRBD2. The starting material was PBMCs, obtained 15 days after the yellow fever booster vaccination. CDR3 coding DNA: TGTGCCAGTAGTATATGGACTAGCGGGTCCTCCTACAATGAGCAGTTCTTC. Translated, it gives CASSIWTSGSSYNEQFF.